This section outlines one T cell receptor (beta chain) sequence together with its context. Its antigen target is currently unknown. The input lacks base qualities; no much larger clone sits a single base away. Patients with a history of autoimmune disease or receiving systemic immunosuppression were excluded from the trial. Peripheral blood for TCR sequencing was drawn from every dose cohort at baseline, at cycle 4 day 1 and at cycle 7 day 1. Samples were obtained from an open-label, multicenter, first-in-human phase I dose-escalation trial of ivuxolimab. The trial enrolled adults with locally advanced or metastatic head and neck squamous cell, hepatocellular, melanoma or renal cell carcinoma. CD4+ and CD8+ T cells were sorted separately from peripheral blood before TCR sequencing. Trimming costs V 0 bases and J 5 bases, and their ends lie 10 bases apart. In the germline V gene (reference sequence), CDR1 corresponds to GTSNPN and CDR2 to SVGIG. The CDR3 starts with the cysteine, ends with the phenylalanine, and has 13 residues. The DNA shown is the 39-base CDR3, in frame from base 1.

For sequencing of the TCRbeta CDR3 region, genomic DNA was extracted from the sorted cells. The immunoSEQ Assay was used to sequence the TCRbeta CDR3 regions. Not all clones reach the TCRdb copy of this immuneACCESS table, which keeps in-frame sequences only. Checked studies attribute under half of the gap to unresolved V genes and leave the rest unexplained. The sample includes around 57,000 clones, with approximately 92% observed a single time. Around 20% of the sample belongs to the ten largest clones. This sample was taken from a study of OX40 agonist ivuxolimab in advanced cancers. Notes on the research overall: Ivuxolimab was a fully human IgG2 agonistic monoclonal antibody targeting the costimulatory receptor OX40 (CD134). Intravenous ivuxolimab was administered to patients every 2 weeks at six dose levels: 0.01, 0.1, 0.3, 1.5, 3 and 10 mg/kg. Among the 52 dose-escalation patients, 19 had hepatocellular carcinoma, some 15 melanoma, 9 renal cell carcinoma and 9 head and neck cancer. A male proportion of roughly 80% and a mean age of 60 years, ranging from roughly 23 to 85, were recorded for the dose-escalation cohort. Patients were allowed to have had prior anti-PD-1, anti-PD-L1 or anti-CTLA-4 therapy, and 40% to 45% of the dose-escalation patients had been treated with checkpoint inhibitors. Three dose-escalation patients achieved partial responses, one with hepatocellular carcinoma and two with cutaneous melanoma. The purpose of peripheral TCRbeta sequencing was to test whether ivuxolimab changed TCR sequence diversity and led to clonal T-cell expansion. The paper covers the monotherapy dose-escalation part of the phase I ivuxolimab trial, which included N = 52 patients.

The paper as a whole reports these results and caveats: After ivuxolimab, expanded clones were on average more numerous among CD8+ T cells than among CD4+ T cells. Partial responders in the 0.1-3.0 mg/kg groups had among the lowest normalized peripheral clonal expansion, especially among CD8+ T cells. At doses from 0.1 to 3.0 mg/kg, clonal expansion was seen in both CD4+ and CD8+ blood T cells between baseline and week 6. Which antigens the clonally expanded peripheral T cells were specific for was not determined. Low levels of normalized T-cell clonal expansion were also seen in some nonresponding patients.

This receptor was identified in an adult with an advanced solid tumor such as melanoma, head and neck, liver or kidney cancer. Specimen: CD4+ or CD8+ T cells sorted from blood, collected in a trial of the OX40 agonist ivuxolimab. The V and J genes are TRBV30 and TRBJ1-1, with an unclear D gene assignment. The DNA reads as follows: TGTGCCTGGAGTGTAGGCCATATAACTGAAGCTTTCTTT. It encodes CAWSVGHITEAFF. When the CDR3 is completed using the reference TRBV30 and TRBJ1-1 genes on either side, the full variable domain is SQTIHQWPATLVQPVGSPLSLECTVEGTSNPNLYWYRQAAGRGLQLLFYSVGIGQISSEVPQNLSASRPQDRQFILSSKKLLLSDSGFYLCAWSVGHITEAFFGQGTRLTVV.